This is a list of T cell receptor beta chains from one sample in a study of CD8+ T cells in alopecia areata. Libraries were prepared by immunoSEQ multiplex PCR; TCRdb keeps only in-frame clonotypes and omits some of them. The sample records some 80,000 clones, around 65% being singletons. Specimen: CD8+ T cells sorted from blood, collected at week 24, from a patient treated with tofacitinib. Receptor source: a human donor with alopecia areata. Each CDR3 is given without its conserved first and last residue. Each record gives: V gene, J gene, clone size, D gene, CDR3 protein. The D gene is left open where the match is weak. Clone size is not always given. Where it is, it says once, few, many or a class for expanded clones.

>TRBV6-6|TRBJ1-4|few|NA
ASSYRLGSTNEKLF
>TRBV5-6|TRBJ1-1|NA|NA
ASSPGQPSGYTEAF
>TRBV7-9|TRBJ1-2|few|NA
ASSAAGYT
>TRBV6-5|TRBJ2-3|NA|NA
ASQATSTDTQY
>TRBV4-2|TRBJ1-4|NA|NA
ASSQGKGAEKLF
>TRBV13|TRBJ2-3|NA|TRBD2
ASSFRSGSPDTQY
>TRBV5-1|TRBJ1-1|NA|NA
ASSLGDTEAF
>TRBV4-1|TRBJ2-7|NA|NA
ASSQVSGPGASYEQY
>TRBV5-4|TRBJ2-7|once|NA
ASSLDRAYEQY
>TRBV4-3|TRBJ2-7|many|NA
ASSQEVQGIYEQY
>TRBV27|TRBJ1-1|NA|NA
ASSLFGGIMNTEAF
>TRBV4-1|TRBJ2-5|NA|TRBD1
ASSQDGQGDQETQY
>TRBV5-6|TRBJ1-6|NA|TRBD1
ASSPGQLDSPLH
>TRBV5-4|TRBJ2-7|NA|NA
ASSLEWSPSYEQY
>TRBV4-3|TRBJ1-5|NA|NA
ASSQDQGSQPQH
>TRBV27|TRBJ2-7|once|TRBD2
ASSSGDSYEQY
>TRBV15|TRBJ1-2|NA|NA
ATSRRVGFLEGYT
>TRBV7-9|TRBJ2-1|NA|NA
ASSLGWDEQF
>TRBV5-1|TRBJ2-7|NA|NA
ASSLAGRAAYEQY
>TRBV13|TRBJ1-1|once|NA
ASSAEGNTEAF
>TRBV5-4|TRBJ2-3|NA|NA
ASSLVGITDTQY
>TRBV5-1|TRBJ1-1|few|NA
ASRPGFGEMNTEAF
>TRBV2|TRBJ2-3|NA|TRBD2
ASNRGGHPSTDTQY
>TRBV2|TRBJ1-4|once|NA
ASSEPGQGRQEKLF
>TRBV7-8|TRBJ2-5|NA|NA
ASSPGTYQETQY
>TRBV7-6|TRBJ2-4|NA|TRBD1
ASSLAPGTGLKNIQY
>TRBV4-3|TRBJ2-7|NA|NA
ASSQSISYEQY
>TRBV29-1|TRBJ2-1|NA|NA
SVEGIMGLDSYNEQF
>TRBV27|TRBJ2-5|NA|NA
ASSLSPGYVETQY
>TRBV7-9|TRBJ2-3|NA|NA
ASRVSGGLTDTQY
>TRBV4-3|TRBJ2-1|NA|NA
ASSQGPLSSGNEQF
>TRBV29-1|TRBJ2-1|NA|TRBD1
SVYVTGLDEQF
>TRBV6-1|TRBJ2-5|NA|NA
ATKDFQQETQY
>TRBV5-1|TRBJ2-7|few|TRBD1
ASSWTGTSQSYVEQY
>TRBV2|TRBJ1-2|NA|NA
ASTDGYGYT
>TRBV27|TRBJ2-5|NA|TRBD1
ASSLGWGDRAGETQY
>TRBV27|TRBJ1-1|NA|NA
ASSPGEFGVEDTEAF
>TRBV7-2|TRBJ1-1|few|NA
ASSTDRNTEAF
>TRBV5-1|TRBJ2-1|NA|NA
ASSFYRDTLNEQF
>TRBV13|TRBJ2-1|NA|TRBD2
ASSLVVAGGHYNEQF
>TRBV14|TRBJ1-1|NA|NA
ASSQDPPVQDGAF
>TRBV29-1|TRBJ1-6|NA|NA
SVEEAGNSPLH
>TRBV4-3|TRBJ1-1|NA|NA
ASSPSYGGLNTEAF
>TRBV4-1|TRBJ1-1|few|TRBD1
ASSQGTGSTEAF
>TRBV15|TRBJ1-2|NA|NA
ATSRARAGPNYGYT
>TRBV29-1|TRBJ1-4|NA|NA
SVEGAATNEKLF
>TRBV27|TRBJ1-5|NA|NA
ASSYLQNQPQH